This record concerns one T cell receptor beta chain sequence. Trimming pared 5 bases from V and 4 bases from J, leaving 9 bases between. Germline V lookup: CDR1 SNHLY, CDR2 FYNNEI. This CDR3 comprises 13 residues. This record comes from a study of blood T cell repertoires in COVID-19. Sequenced by immunoSEQ multiplex PCR; TCRdb stores in-frame clones only, minus some. This table has 100,000 to 150,000 clones, about four fifths appearing once. Material: peripheral blood. The chain has TRBV2 and TRBJ1-5; D may be TRBD1 (5 bases). The sequence was obtained from a man in his 60s with acute or convalescent COVID-19. The CDR3 DNA reads TGTGCCAGCAGTCTCCGGGGGAATCAGCCCCAGCATTTT. This sequence encodes CASSLRGNQPQHF.